This passage covers 8 T cell receptor beta chains from one sample sequenced in a study of prognosis after radiotherapy for stage I lung cancer. From genomic DNA, TCR beta CDR3 was amplified by two-round multiplex PCR. TRBV and TRBJ genes each had their own specific primers in first-round PCR. TCRdb re-called the multiplex PCR reads with MiXCR, one entry per CDR3 protein. Of some 39,000 distinct CDR3 sequences listed, 24% were seen once; the top ten hold 25% to 30%. The sequenced sample was PBMCs, obtained before or after stereotactic body radiation therapy (not recorded which). The receptors derive from a donor aged 50 or older with non-small cell lung cancer.

A remark on this clonotype: An end of the junction does not agree with germline; a read error may underlie this. The gene calls are TRBV30 and TRBJ2-3; D is possibly TRBD2 (6 bases). Germline CDR1 GTSNPN, CDR2 SVGIG (reference sequence). The CDR3 has 13 residues. CDR3 sequence reads: CARSDTSKDTQYF. The CDR3 DNA is TGTGCCCGGAGCGATACTAGCAAAGATACGCAGTATTTT. The full variable domain, rest sourced from reference TRBV30 and TRBJ2-3, is SQTIHQWPATLVQPVGSPLSLECTVEGTSNPNLYWYRQAAGRGLQLLFYSVGIGQISSEVPQNLSASRPQDRQFILSSKKLLLSDSGFYLCARSDTSKDTQYFGPGTRLTVL.

This clonotype showed up many times. J is TRBJ1-5 and V is TRBV28; D remains ambiguous. V was cut by 3 bases and J by 8 bases, with 5 bases left in between. Germline-derived CDR1 and CDR2 are MDHEN and SYDVKM. This CDR3 spans 11 amino acids. CDR3 sequence (DNA): TGTGCCAGCAGTTTGCGTGAGCCCCAGCATTTT. Protein sequence: CASSLREPQHF. Complete variable domain (other parts from reference TRBV28 and TRBJ1-5): DVKVTQSSRYLVKRTGEKVFLECVQDMDHENMFWYRQDPGLGLRLIYFSYDVKMKEKGDIPEGYSVSREKKERFSLILESASTNQTSMYLCASSLREPQHFGDGTRLSIL.

This clonotype was detected many times. The CDR3: CATRDRGNTGELFF. CDR3 in DNA: TGTGCCACCCGGGACAGGGGGAACACCGGGGAGCTGTTTTTT. The chain couples TRBV19 to TRBJ2-2; TRBD1 agrees at 10 bases. The CDR3 has 14 residues. The trim removed 10 bases at V and 1 base at J, leaving 3 bases unmatched. The germline CDR1 and CDR2 sequences are LNHDA and SQIVND (reference sequence).

This clonotype was observed at least ten times. The CDR3 DNA reads TGCGCCAGCGGACAGGATGATAGGTTCTCCTACAATGAGCAGTTCTTC. It codes for CASGQDDRFSYNEQFF. V gene TRBV5-1 combines with J gene TRBJ2-1; 7 nucleotides line up with TRBD1. V was pared by 7 bases and J by 0 bases, with 10 bases of the junction left unmatched. Germline V gene lookup returns CDR1 SGHRS and CDR2 YFSETQ. The CDR3 is 16 amino acids.

This clonotype was found many times. This chain joins TRBV19 and TRBJ1-1; 8 bases fit TRBD1. The junction had 3 bases not matched to a gene; V was cut back by 10 bases and J by 5 bases. Per the germline V gene, CDR1 is LNHDA and CDR2 is SQIVND (reference sequence). The CDR3 is made up of 11 amino acids. CDR3: CATQGATEAFF. CDR3 DNA: TGTGCCACCCAGGGGGCGACTGAAGCTTTCTTT.

This clonotype was recorded at least ten times. The chain carries TRBV6-1 and TRBJ1-4; possibly TRBD1 for D (5 bases). The CDR3 has 16 residues. From germline, CDR1 is MNHNS and CDR2 SASEGT. The germline V and J ends were trimmed by 9 bases and 7 bases, with 24 bases remaining between them. Here the CDR3 DNA reads TGTGCCAGTCGCTCCCACAAATTGGACAAGGGTGAAAAACTGTTTTTT. Its translation: CASRSHKLDKGEKLFF.

The table lists this clonotype with many counts. The chain is built from TRBV9 and TRBJ2-1; 13 bases align to TRBD2. V shed 3 bases, J shed 4 bases, and the junction held 10 bases outside the gene matches. CDR1 SGDLS and CDR2 YYNGEE come from the germline V gene. The CDR3 spans 18 residues. In nucleotides, the CDR3 is TGTGCCAGCAGCGATGGGGAAGGGACTAGCGGGACTTACAATGAGCAGTTCTTC. Translated: CASSDGEGTSGTYNEQFF.

Concerning this clonotype: One end of the junction varies from germline; a read error may be responsible. The gene calls are TRBV6-2 or TRBV6-3 and TRBJ2-7; TRBD2 might be the D (5 bases). The V gene's germline CDR1 is MNHEY and CDR2 SVGEGT. This CDR3 has 14 residues. CDR3 region: CASGYGGAGSEQYF. The CDR3 DNA reads as TGTGCCAGCGGTTATGGAGGTGCAGGATCCGAGCAGTACTTC.